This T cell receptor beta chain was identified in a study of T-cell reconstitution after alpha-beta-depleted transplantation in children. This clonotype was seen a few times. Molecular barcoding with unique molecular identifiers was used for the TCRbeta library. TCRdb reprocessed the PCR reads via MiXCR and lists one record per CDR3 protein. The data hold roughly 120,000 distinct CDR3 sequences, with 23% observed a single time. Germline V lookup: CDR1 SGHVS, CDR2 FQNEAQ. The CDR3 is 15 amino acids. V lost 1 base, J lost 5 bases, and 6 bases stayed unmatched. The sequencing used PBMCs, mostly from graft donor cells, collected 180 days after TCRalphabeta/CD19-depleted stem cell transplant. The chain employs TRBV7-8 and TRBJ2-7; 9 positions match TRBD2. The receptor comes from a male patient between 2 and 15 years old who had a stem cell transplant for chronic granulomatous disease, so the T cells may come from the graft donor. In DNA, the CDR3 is TGTGCCAGCAGCTTAGTGCGGGAGGGCCGGAACGAGCAGTACTTC. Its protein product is CASSLVREGRNEQYF. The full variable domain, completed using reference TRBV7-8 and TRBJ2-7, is GAGVSQSPRYKVAKRGQDVALRCDPISGHVSLFWYQQALGQGPEFLTYFQNEAQLDKSGLPSDRFFAERPEGSVSTLKIQRTQQEDSAVYLCASSLVREGRNEQYFGPGTRLTVT.